This T cell receptor beta chain emerged from a study of blood T cell repertoires in COVID-19. Study context: The United States, Italy and Spain were the sources of the acute and convalescent COVID-19 samples. PBMCs, B-cell-depleted T cells, or T cells were the source of the cDNA or gDNA that made up the material.

Authors' data handling: It was from reference gene primer amplification that nucleated cell counts were estimated. Clones were sequenced by immunoSEQ multiplex PCR, and TCRdb holds only the in-frame ones, with some missing. V and J calls and clone size are copied from that table; D and trimming were computed from the DNA. The table records roughly 350,000 clones, 88% of them present only once. J lost 0 bases, V lost 5 bases, and 15 bases had no gene match. The CDR3 has 19 amino acids. CDR1 is SEHNR and CDR2 is FQNEAQ in the germline V gene (reference sequence). This clone counts as medium-sized. Input material: peripheral blood. The rearrangement uses TRBV7-9 and TRBJ1-1; 10 positions match TRBD1. The clonotype comes from a woman between 45 and 60 years old with active or convalescent COVID-19. CDR3 nucleotides: TGTGCCAGCAGCCTAAGATGGGGGACAGGGGTGGACATGAACACTGAAGCTTTCTTT. This sequence encodes CASSLRWGTGVDMNTEAFF.